One and the same sample provided the 28 T cell receptor beta chains below, sequenced in a study of cytomegalovirus exposure and HLA in healthy donors. PCR primers comprised 60 Vbeta and 13 Jbeta primers. TCRdb's copy holds only in-frame clones and misses some; the assay was immunoSEQ multiplex PCR. The sample has around 160,000 clones; around 86% are singletons. Sample: PBMCs. Receptors were obtained from a middle-aged man in good health and CMV-seropositive.

The rearrangement uses TRBV2 and TRBJ2-3; possible D gene TRBD2, 5 bases. Trimming shortened V by 6 bases and J by 6 bases, and 10 bases separated the two germline ends. Looked up from germline, CDR1 is SNHLY and CDR2 is FYNNEI. There are 12 residues in the CDR3. CDR3 region: CASRLIADTQYF. The CDR3 nucleotides read TGTGCCAGCAGACTAATAGCGGATACGCAGTATTTT. The complete variable domain, with remaining parts taken from reference TRBV2 and TRBJ2-3, reads EPEVTQTPSHQVTQMGQEVILRCVPISNHLYFYWYRQILGQKVEFLVSFYNNEISEKSEIFDDQFSVERPDGSNFTLKIRSTKLEDSAMYFCASRLIADTQYFGPGTRLTVL.

This clone was seen only once. The chain joins TRBV28 to TRBJ2-7, with TRBD2 identical over 10 bases. This CDR3 has 15 amino acids. CDR1 and CDR2 from the germline V gene are MDHEN and SYDVKM. With 6 bases clipped from V and 1 base from J, the junction kept 6 bases outside the gene matches. The CDR3 region is CASSSGTSASYEQYF. The CDR3 coding sequence is TGTGCCAGCAGCTCCGGGACTAGCGCGTCCTACGAGCAGTACTTC.

The chain links TRBV21-1 to TRBJ2-3; TRBD2 reflects the table's D call only, with no check against the DNA. TRBV21-1 is noted as a pseudogene. This CDR3 region has 16 residues. The CDR3 region is CASNRTSGGSTDTQYF. CDR3 nucleotides: TGTGCCAGCAACAGGACTAGCGGGGGGTCCACAGATACGCAGTATTTT.

V is TRBV30 and J is TRBJ2-5; TRBD2 might be the D (5 bases). This CDR3 has 15 residues. The V gene's germline CDR1 is GTSNPN and CDR2 SVGIG (reference sequence). The V gene lost 3 bases and the J gene lost 5 bases, with 19 bases spanning the gap. CDR3 nucleotides: TGTGCCTGGAGAGAGGAGGAGGAGCCGGGGGAGACCCAGTACTTC. It is translated as CAWREEEEPGETQYF.

The rearrangement joins TRBV2 to TRBJ2-7; 14 nucleotides line up with TRBD2. V shed 8 bases and J 6 bases; nucleotides not matched to a gene: 3. Per the germline V gene, CDR1 is SNHLY and CDR2 is FYNNEI. The CDR3 has 13 residues. The CDR3 coding sequence is TGTGCCAGCGGGACTAGCGGGAGTCGCGAGCAGTACTTC. Translating gives CASGTSGSREQYF.

CDR3 residues: CASSSFQETQYF. The DNA for the CDR3 is TGTGCCAGCAGCTCCTTCCAAGAGACCCAGTACTTC. V is TRBV7-9 and J is TRBJ2-5; D ambiguous. CDR1 and CDR2 (germline): SEHNR, FQNEAQ (reference sequence). The V end lost 4 bases, the J end lost 1 base, and 4 bases lay between the germline ends. The CDR3 loop spans 12 amino acids.

V gene TRBV10-3 combines with J gene TRBJ1-2; 7 bases are a match to TRBD1. The V gene's germline CDR1 is ENHRY and CDR2 SYGVKD. CDR3 length equals 15 residues. J lost 4 bases, V lost 6 bases, and 11 bases had no gene match. CDR3 region: CAIRRPGQRIYGYTF. CDR3 nucleotide sequence: TGTGCCATCAGAAGACCGGGACAGCGGATCTATGGCTACACCTTC.

This clone occurred once. The V gene is TRBV18, the J gene TRBJ1-1, with TRBD1 matching over 11 bases. This CDR3 is 16 amino acids long. Germline V gene data show CDR1 as KGHSH and CDR2 as LQKENI. J was trimmed by 4 bases and V by 2 bases; bases with no gene match: 6. The chain's CDR3 is CASSPNPGTGGTEAFF. For the CDR3, the DNA is TGTGCCAGCTCACCAAATCCCGGGACAGGGGGCACTGAAGCTTTCTTT.

J is TRBJ2-7 and V is TRBV9; 7 positions match TRBD1. Germline lookup yields CDR1 SGDLS and CDR2 YYNGEE. V shed 4 bases and J 3 bases; nucleotides not matched to a gene: 7. CDR3 length: 14 amino acids. The CDR3 reads CASSKGQRGYEQYF. In DNA form, the CDR3 reads TGTGCCAGCAGCAAGGGACAGAGAGGCTACGAGCAGTACTTC.

The chain combines TRBV5-5 with TRBJ1-1, with 7 bases lining up with TRBD1. The CDR3 is made up of 17 amino acids. V trimming: 3 bases; J trimming: 3 bases; junction bases outside the gene matches: 14. Germline lookup yields CDR1 SGHKS and CDR2 YYEKEE (reference sequence). CDR3 in DNA: TGTGCCAGCAGCTCGTCCGGACAGGCCCTTCGGGACACTGAAGCTTTCTTT. As protein: CASSSSGQALRDTEAFF.

In the case of this clone: This sample also contains other DNA sequences that code for the same CDR3. J is TRBJ1-1 and V is TRBV9; 8 bases fit TRBD1. CDR3 length equals 14 residues. Trimming removed 4 bases from V and 1 base from J; junction bases left unmatched: 3. Germline lookup yields CDR1 SGDLS and CDR2 YYNGEE. This chain's CDR3 is CASSFGQGNTEAFF. CDR3 DNA sequence: TGTGCCAGCAGCTTCGGACAGGGGAACACTGAAGCTTTCTTT.

The chain is built from TRBV6-5 and TRBJ2-7; TRBD1 aligns across 9 bases. The CDR3 spans 13 residues. Germline V gives CDR1 MNHEY, CDR2 SVGAGI. V gave up 2 bases and J gave up 8 bases; unmatched junction bases: 4. In DNA, the CDR3 is TGTGCCAGCAGTTACGACAGGGGGGGGAAGCAGTACTTC. Translation gives CASSYDRGGKQYF.

This sequence joins TRBV7-2 and TRBJ2-1; possibly TRBD2 for D (6 bases). Trimming cost V 1 base and J 6 bases, with 13 bases left between them. Germline CDR1 reads SGHTA; CDR2 reads FQGNSA. CDR3 length equals 15 residues. The CDR3 spells CASSLVLLAANEQFF. Written as DNA, the CDR3 is TGTGCCAGCAGCTTAGTGTTACTAGCAGCCAATGAGCAGTTCTTC.

The chain carries TRBV5-1 and TRBJ2-3; D is ambiguous. V lost 6 bases to trimming and J lost 1 base, with 24 bases between them. Germline loops: CDR1 SGHRS, CDR2 YFSETQ. The CDR3 consists of 18 residues. CDR3 amino acids: CASTSILIQQSRTDTQYF. The CDR3 DNA sequence: TGCGCCAGCACCTCCATTTTAATACAGCAATCCCGCACAGATACGCAGTATTTT.

The J gene is TRBJ1-2, the V gene TRBV5-1; the match to TRBD1 covers 8 bases. CDR3 length equals 15 residues. The V gene end was trimmed by 0 bases and the J gene end by 2 bases; junction bases not matched to a gene: 3. Germline lookup yields CDR1 SGHRS and CDR2 YFSETQ. CDR3 amino acids: CASSLGQGRNYGYTF. In DNA, the CDR3 is TGCGCCAGCAGCTTGGGACAGGGGAGAAACTATGGCTACACCTTC.

This clone has a handful of counts. This chain joins TRBV9 and TRBJ1-5; a weak D match, TRBD1 (5 bases). With 3 bases removed from V and 3 bases from J, the gap between germline ends came to 10 bases. The CDR3 has 14 residues. Germline V gene lookup returns CDR1 SGDLS and CDR2 YYNGEE. The CDR3 region is CASSAGFYNQPQHF. The DNA for the CDR3 is TGTGCCAGCAGCGCAGGGTTTTACAATCAGCCCCAGCATTTT. Filled out from reference TRBV9 and TRBJ1-5, the complete variable domain reads DSGVTQTPKHLITATGQRVTLRCSPRSGDLSVYWYQQSLDQGLQFLIQYYNGEERAKGNILERFSAQQFPDLHSELNLSSLELGDSALYFCASSAGFYNQPQHFGDGTRLSIL.

This clone has just one count. Other DNA sequences in the sample encode the same CDR3. The chain is built from TRBV6-5 and TRBJ2-7, with 7 bases fitting TRBD1. Looked up from germline, CDR1 is MNHEY and CDR2 is SVGAGI. The J segment lost 3 bases and the V segment lost 5 bases, leaving 1 base of the junction unmatched. This CDR3 contains 12 residues. The CDR3 coding sequence is TGTGCCAGCAGTCGACAGGGCTACGAGCAGTACTTC. It encodes CASSRQGYEQYF.

The chain is built from TRBV5-1 and TRBJ2-7; TRBD1 matches 9 bases. Per germline, CDR1 SGHRS and CDR2 YFSETQ. Germline trimming cut 2 bases from V and 3 bases from J; bases unmatched to any gene: 3. There are 14 residues in the CDR3. CDR3 loop: CASSLRGQGYEQYF. The CDR3 DNA reads TGCGCCAGCAGCTTACGGGGACAGGGCTACGAGCAGTACTTC.

This clone was counted only a few times. The chain carries TRBV28 and TRBJ1-2; 12 bases map to TRBD1. The CDR3 runs 15 residues. Germline CDR1 reads MDHEN; CDR2 reads SYDVKM. The trim removed 6 bases at V and 7 bases at J, leaving 9 bases unmatched. The CDR3 DNA follows: TGTGCCAGCAGAAAACCGGGACAGGGGGCGATTGGCTACACCTTC. Translation gives CASRKPGQGAIGYTF.

This chain links TRBV28 with TRBJ2-1, with 11 bases lining up with TRBD1. Germline trimming cut 1 base from V and 1 base from J; bases unmatched to any gene: 3. The germline gives CDR1 MDHEN, CDR2 SYDVKM. The CDR3 extends over 17 amino acids. As DNA, the CDR3 is TGTGCCAGCAGTTTATTCGGGACAGGGGGTTCCTACAATGAGCAGTTCTTC. As protein: CASSLFGTGGSYNEQFF.

The chain has TRBV7-9 and TRBJ2-1, with D perhaps matching TRBD1 (6 bases). CDR1 is SEHNR and CDR2 is FQNEAQ in the germline V gene (reference sequence). The CDR3 is 13 residues long. Trimming left V 4 bases short and J 9 bases short, with 13 bases between. CDR3 protein: CASSYEGVGEQFF. The CDR3 DNA reads TGTGCCAGCAGCTATGAGGGGGTAGGTGAGCAGTTCTTC. The whole variable domain, remainder taken from reference TRBV7-9 and TRBJ2-1, is DTGVSQNPRHKITKRGQNVTFRCDPISEHNRLYWYRQTLGQGPEFLTYFQNEAQLEKSRLLSDRFSAERPKGSFSTLEIQRTEQGDSAMYLCASSYEGVGEQFFGPGTRLTVL.

This chain uses TRBV28 with TRBJ2-5; TRBD1 matches at 12 bases. CDR3 length equals 14 residues. The germline V gene encodes CDR1 MDHEN and CDR2 SYDVKM. J lost 5 bases, V lost 10 bases, and 8 bases had no gene match. DNA of the CDR3: TGTGCCATCAGGGGACAGGGGGCTTTCGAGACCCAGTACTTC. This sequence encodes CAIRGQGAFETQYF.

The chain combines TRBV4-1 with TRBJ2-1; the match to TRBD2 covers 9 bases. Germline V gene lookup returns CDR1 MGHRA and CDR2 YSYEKL. The CDR3 runs to 15 residues. Germline trimming cut 0 bases from V and 9 bases from J; bases unmatched to any gene: 6. For the CDR3, the DNA is TGCGCCAGCAGCCAAGATTTAGCGGGAGCGAGTGAGCAGTTCTTC. Translating it yields CASSQDLAGASEQFF.

The chain couples TRBV14 to TRBJ1-2; D is undetermined. Germline lookup yields CDR1 SGHDN and CDR2 FVKESK. V dropped 0 bases and J dropped 6 bases, with 8 bases sitting between them. CDR3 length equals 13 residues. CDR3 nucleotide sequence: TGTGCCAGCAGCCAAGACGGAGGTCATGGCTACACCTTC. Translating it yields CASSQDGGHGYTF.

This clone was counted many times. The same CDR3 is also encoded by other DNA sequences in this sample. The genes are TRBV28 and TRBJ1-4, with 9 bases matching TRBD1. The length of the CDR3 is 14 residues. CDR1 and CDR2 from the germline V gene are MDHEN and SYDVKM. The V gene end was trimmed by 6 bases and the J gene end by 3 bases; junction bases not matched to a gene: 2. The CDR3 nucleotides are TGTGCCAGCAGGCGACAGGGGGCTAATGAAAAACTGTTTTTT. Encoded protein: CASRRQGANEKLFF.

This clone was found a few times. V usage is TRBV4-1 and J usage is TRBJ2-5, with TRBD1 matching 10 bases. In germline, CDR1 is MGHRA, CDR2 YSYEKL. The CDR3 covers 19 residues. V was clipped by 0 bases and J by 5 bases; unmatched bases: 15. As DNA, the CDR3 is TGCGCCAGCAGCCAAGAGGGGAGCGGGACAGGGGAACGAGGGGAGACCCAGTACTTC. This codes for CASSQEGSGTGERGETQYF.

The chain is built from TRBV6-5 and TRBJ1-4; D is perhaps TRBD1 (5 bases). Trimming took off 4 bases at V and 7 bases at J, with 10 bases between the two ends. The CDR3 sequence is 13 residues long. CDR1 and CDR2 from the germline V gene are MNHEY and SVGAGI. CDR3 region: CASSSKGAEKLFF. The CDR3 region has the DNA TGTGCCAGCAGTTCTAAAGGGGCTGAAAAACTGTTTTTT.

The chain couples TRBV7-8 to TRBJ2-7, with D possibly TRBD1 on 6 matching bases. V lost 5 bases, J lost 1 base, and 9 bases lay in between. The CDR3 sequence is 13 residues long. The germline gives CDR1 SGHVS, CDR2 FQNEAQ. The CDR3 protein is CASSPGTSYEQYF. DNA of the CDR3: TGTGCCAGCAGCCCTGGGACATCCTACGAGCAGTACTTC.